The source of this T cell receptor (beta chain) is a study of beta chain features in type 1 diabetes. Overall study findings and caveats: The naive, central memory and Treg TCRB repertoires of patients appeared to be more similar to one another than those of healthy donors. All four CD4+ subsets of Type 1 diabetes patients contained TCRB CDR3s that were moderately but significantly shorter.

The CDR3 spans 18 residues. V dropped 2 bases and J dropped 5; count of bases not matched to a gene: 12. Germline V gives CDR1 MGHDK, CDR2 SYGVNS. Comments on this clone: Its antigen is still unknown.

Every isolated RNA sample was fully reverse transcribed, so sequencing captured expressed TCRB transcripts. Generated by immunoSEQ multiplex PCR, the TCRdb table keeps only in-frame clones and is missing some. Here the sample spans 300,000 to 350,000 clones, approximately 15% being singletons. The receptor comes from a young woman with type 1 diabetes. The sample was naive CD4+ T cells from blood. V and J are TRBV25-1 and TRBJ2-2; 9 positions agree with TRBD2. CDR3 bases: TGTGCCAGCAGTGAAGGGGCGGGAGGGTCCTCGTGGACCGGGGAGCTGTTTTTT. It translates to CASSEGAGGSSWTGELFF.